A selection of T cell receptor beta chains follows, all from one sample in a study of blood T cells in healthy people across ages. TCRdb re-derived calls from the 5' RACE reads in MiXCR, one entry per CDR3 protein. Of more than 650,000 distinct CDR3 sequences in the sample, about a quarter were seen once. In addition, the sample was reused for a study of T cells of mothers and their children.

What was sequenced was blood. Every receptor here comes from a boy younger than 18 in good health. Both conserved end residues are part of each CDR3. The D gene is left open where the match is weak. The size of a clone is reported for some rows only, either as once, few or many, or as a class for expanded clones.

clone_size: -; v_call: TRBV15; d_call: -; j_call: TRBJ2-5; cdr3_aa: CATSREGRGRKTQYF; cdr3_nt: TGTGCCACCAGCAGGGAAGGACGGGGGCGGAAGACCCAGTACTTC
clone_size: few; v_call: TRBV6-2/TRBV6-3; d_call: TRBD1; j_call: TRBJ1-2; cdr3_aa: CASSSGQAYGYTF; cdr3_nt: TGTGCCAGCAGTTCGGGACAGGCTTATGGCTACACCTTC
clone_size: few; v_call: TRBV4-1; d_call: -; j_call: TRBJ2-7; cdr3_aa: CASKHPGSYEQYF; cdr3_nt: TGCGCCAGCAAGCATCCGGGGTCCTACGAGCAGTACTTC
clone_size: -; v_call: TRBV7-2; d_call: TRBD1; j_call: TRBJ1-2; cdr3_aa: CASRATGTGGYGYTF; cdr3_nt: TGTGCCAGCAGGGCCACCGGGACAGGGGGGTATGGCTACACCTTC
clone_size: few; v_call: TRBV5-1; d_call: TRBD1; j_call: TRBJ1-2; cdr3_aa: CASRPTGGLYGYTF; cdr3_nt: TGCGCCAGCCGCCCGACAGGGGGCCTCTATGGCTACACCTTC
clone_size: -; v_call: TRBV7-2; d_call: TRBD1; j_call: TRBJ1-2; cdr3_aa: CASSYRGRLSNYGYTF; cdr3_nt: TGTGCCAGCAGCTACAGGGGGCGCTTGTCTAACTATGGCTACACCTTC
clone_size: few; v_call: TRBV28; d_call: -; j_call: TRBJ2-3; cdr3_aa: CAGGTPDTQYF; cdr3_nt: TGTGCCGGGGGGACCCCAGATACGCAGTATTTT
clone_size: -; v_call: TRBV3-1; d_call: TRBD1; j_call: TRBJ2-5; cdr3_aa: CASSPNPGQGQETQYF; cdr3_nt: TGTGCCAGCAGCCCGAACCCGGGACAGGGCCAAGAGACCCAGTACTTC
clone_size: -; v_call: TRBV12-3/TRBV12-4; d_call: TRBD2; j_call: TRBJ2-5; cdr3_aa: CASSLLAGDGTQYF; cdr3_nt: TGTGCCAGCAGTTTACTAGCGGGGGACGGGACCCAGTACTTC
clone_size: few; v_call: TRBV10-2; d_call: -; j_call: TRBJ1-4; cdr3_aa: CASSYTNPNEKLFF; cdr3_nt: TGCGCCAGCAGTTACACAAACCCAAATGAAAAACTGTTTTTT
clone_size: few; v_call: TRBV6-1; d_call: TRBD1; j_call: TRBJ1-2; cdr3_aa: CASSESGQGAGGYTF; cdr3_nt: TGTGCCAGCAGTGAGTCGGGACAGGGGGCAGGTGGCTACACCTTC